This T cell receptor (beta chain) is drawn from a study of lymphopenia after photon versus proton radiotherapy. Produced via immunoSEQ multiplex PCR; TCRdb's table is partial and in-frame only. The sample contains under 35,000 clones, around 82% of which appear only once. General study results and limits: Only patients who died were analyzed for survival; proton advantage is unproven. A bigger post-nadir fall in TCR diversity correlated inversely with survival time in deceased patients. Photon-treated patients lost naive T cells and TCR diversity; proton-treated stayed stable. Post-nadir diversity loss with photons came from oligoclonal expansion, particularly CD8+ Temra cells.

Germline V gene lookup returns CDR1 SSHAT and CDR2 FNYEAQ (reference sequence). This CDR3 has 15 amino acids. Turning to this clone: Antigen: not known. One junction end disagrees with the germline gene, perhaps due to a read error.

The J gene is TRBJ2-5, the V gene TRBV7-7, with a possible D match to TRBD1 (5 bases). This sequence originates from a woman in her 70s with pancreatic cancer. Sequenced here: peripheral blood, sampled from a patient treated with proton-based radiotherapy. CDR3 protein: CASSSSPGPQETQYF. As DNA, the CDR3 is TGTGCTAGCAGTTCTTCTCCAGGGCCCCAAGAGACCCAGTACTTC.